This note documents a single TCR beta chain sequence. Its antigen is currently unknown. The sample originates from a study of T cell responses to AZD1222 COVID-19 vaccine. Points from the study as a whole: Targets within unmutated variant regions were reportedly found for nearly half of spike-specific TCRs. Baseline testing showed seropositivity in only a handful of AZD1222 recipients. Vaccine-related CD4 TCRs covered spike, predominating at 160-218 and 743-854. White British donors predominated, females outnumbered males, and clonal diversity was possibly underestimated.

Sequencing was performed with immunoSEQ multiplex PCR; in TCRdb, only in-frame clones are kept and a portion is missing. The sample holds approximately 150,000 clones, approximately 91% seen once. The clonotype was recovered from an adult who received the MenACWY meningococcal vaccine as a control. Material: peripheral blood, obtained 28 days after the second dose of the MenACWY control vaccine.

The CDR3 nucleotides are TGTGCCAGCGCACTTGGGGGCTATAGCACAGATACGCAGTATTTT. Translating it yields CASALGGYSTDTQYF. This chain uses TRBV7-9 with TRBJ2-3; D perhaps matches TRBD1 (6 bases). CDR3 size: 15 residues. Per the germline V gene, CDR1 is SEHNR and CDR2 is FQNEAQ (reference sequence). Trimming took 8 bases from V and 0 from J, leaving 15 bases between them.